This T cell receptor beta chain derives from a study of blood T cells in healthy people across ages. Whole-study findings and limits: Long-lived donors carried more naive CD4+ cells and greater diversity than aged donors.

Primed by a sample-barcoded 5' primer and a J-beta primer mix, a second PCR proceeded for roughly 7 to 12 cycles. One entry per CDR3 protein results from TCRdb running MiXCR on the 5' RACE reads. This table has about 1.8 million distinct CDR3 sequences, 40% to 55% appearing once. The CDR3 is made up of 16 amino acids. CDR1 and CDR2 (germline): SEHNR, FQNEAQ (reference sequence). With each sample, at least 5 micrograms of total RNA were extracted. About this clonotype: Its cognate antigen is unknown. At one end, the junction sequence differs from germline, possibly due to a read error.

The rearrangement uses TRBV7-9 and TRBJ2-7, with a tentative D call TRBD1 (5 bases). The sequence was obtained from a woman aged 40 to 55 in good health. The sequenced material came from blood. CDR3: CVSSPPWGSTSYEQYF. DNA of the CDR3: TGTGTCAGCAGCCCCCCCTGGGGCTCAACCTCCTACGAGCAGTACTTC.